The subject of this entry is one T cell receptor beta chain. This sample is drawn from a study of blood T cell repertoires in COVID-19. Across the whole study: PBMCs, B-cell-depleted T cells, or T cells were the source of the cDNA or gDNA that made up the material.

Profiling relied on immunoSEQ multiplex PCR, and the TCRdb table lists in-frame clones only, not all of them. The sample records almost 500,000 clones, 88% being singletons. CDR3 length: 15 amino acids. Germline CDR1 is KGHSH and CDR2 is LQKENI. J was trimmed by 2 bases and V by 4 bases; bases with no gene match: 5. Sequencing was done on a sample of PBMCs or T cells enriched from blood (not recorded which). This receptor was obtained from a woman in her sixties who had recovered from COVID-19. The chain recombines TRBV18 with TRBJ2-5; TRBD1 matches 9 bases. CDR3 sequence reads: CASSRKGQGQETQYF. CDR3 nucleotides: TGTGCCAGCTCACGCAAGGGACAGGGTCAAGAGACCCAGTACTTC.